This T cell receptor beta chain was retrieved from a study of graft-versus-host responses after intestinal transplantation. Study summary: The recipients all started with anti-thymocyte globulin induction and then took tacrolimus and steroids for approximately 3 years. Regarding the study as a whole: In recipient marrow, GvH clones were found, and some appeared first in ileum or blood. Clonal ratios of graft-versus-host to host-versus-graft in allografts were high for patients exhibiting graft-donor T cell macrochimerism.

V was cut by 8 bases and J by 12 bases, with 10 bases left in between. Germline CDR1 reads WNHNN; CDR2 reads SYGVQD (reference sequence). The CDR3 loop spans 9 amino acids. The method was immunoSEQ multiplex PCR; TCRdb's version includes in-frame clones alone and lacks a portion of them. The profile shows 62,000 or so clones, 85% to 95% of them singletons. A remark on this clone: The antigen remains undetermined.

This clonotype originated in a human donor who was the organ donor for an intestinal transplant. Material: unstimulated CD8+ T cells sorted from spleen or lymph node cells, obtained before transplant. The V gene is TRBV10-1, the J gene TRBJ1-2, with D possibly TRBD1 on 6 matching bases. The CDR3 region is CASRQANTF. The CDR3 bases are TGCGCCAGCCGACAGGCCAACACCTTC.